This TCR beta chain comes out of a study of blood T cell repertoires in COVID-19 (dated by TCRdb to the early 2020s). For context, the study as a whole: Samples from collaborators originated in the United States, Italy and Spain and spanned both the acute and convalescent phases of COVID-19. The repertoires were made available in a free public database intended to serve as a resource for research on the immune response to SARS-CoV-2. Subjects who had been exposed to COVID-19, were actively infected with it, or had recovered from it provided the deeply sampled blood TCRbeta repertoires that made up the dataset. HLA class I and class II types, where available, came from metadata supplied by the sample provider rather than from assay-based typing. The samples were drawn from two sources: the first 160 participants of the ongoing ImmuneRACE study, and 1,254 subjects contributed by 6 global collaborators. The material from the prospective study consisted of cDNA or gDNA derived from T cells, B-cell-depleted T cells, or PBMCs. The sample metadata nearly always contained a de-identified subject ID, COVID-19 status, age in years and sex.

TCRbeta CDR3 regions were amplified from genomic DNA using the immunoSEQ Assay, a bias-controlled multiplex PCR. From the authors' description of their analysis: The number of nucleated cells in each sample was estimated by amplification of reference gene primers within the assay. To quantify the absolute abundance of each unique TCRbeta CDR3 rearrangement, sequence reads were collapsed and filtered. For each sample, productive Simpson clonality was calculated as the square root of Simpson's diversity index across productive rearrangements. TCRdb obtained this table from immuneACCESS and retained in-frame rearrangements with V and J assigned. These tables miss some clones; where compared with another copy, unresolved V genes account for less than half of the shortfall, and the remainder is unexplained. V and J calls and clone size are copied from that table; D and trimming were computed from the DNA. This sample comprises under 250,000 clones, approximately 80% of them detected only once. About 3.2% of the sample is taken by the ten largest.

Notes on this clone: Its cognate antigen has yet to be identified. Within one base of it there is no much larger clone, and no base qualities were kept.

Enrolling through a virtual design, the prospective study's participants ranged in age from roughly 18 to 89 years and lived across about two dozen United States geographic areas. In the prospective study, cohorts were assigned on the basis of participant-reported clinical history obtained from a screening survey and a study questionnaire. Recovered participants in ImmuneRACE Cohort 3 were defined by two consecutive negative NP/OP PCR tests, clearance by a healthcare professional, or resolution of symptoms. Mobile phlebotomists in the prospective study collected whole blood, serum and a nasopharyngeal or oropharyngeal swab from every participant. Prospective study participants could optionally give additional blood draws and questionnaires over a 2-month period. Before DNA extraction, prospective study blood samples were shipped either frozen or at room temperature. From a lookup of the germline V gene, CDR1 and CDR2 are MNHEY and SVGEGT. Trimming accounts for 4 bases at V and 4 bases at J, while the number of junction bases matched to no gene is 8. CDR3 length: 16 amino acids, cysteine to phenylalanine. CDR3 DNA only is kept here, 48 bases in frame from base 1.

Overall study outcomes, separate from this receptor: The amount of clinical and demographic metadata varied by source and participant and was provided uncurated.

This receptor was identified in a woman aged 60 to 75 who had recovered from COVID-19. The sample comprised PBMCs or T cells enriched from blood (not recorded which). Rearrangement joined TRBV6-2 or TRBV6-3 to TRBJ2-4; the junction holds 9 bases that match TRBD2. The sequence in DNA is TGTGCCAGCAGTTCCCATAGCGGGGGCATGAAAAACATTCAGTACTTC. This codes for CASSSHSGGMKNIQYF.